These 4 T cell receptor beta chains were sequenced from one sample in a study of blood T cell repertoires in COVID-19. Sequencing was performed with immunoSEQ multiplex PCR; in TCRdb, only in-frame clones are kept and a portion is missing. In the table there are around 250,000 clones, around four fifths of which are singletons. Sequences were obtained from peripheral blood. Receptors originate from a man between 60 and 70 years old who had recovered from COVID-19.

V usage is TRBV6-1 and J usage is TRBJ1-5; D is unresolved. Looked up from germline, CDR1 is MNHNS and CDR2 is SASEGT. The V end was cut by 2 bases, the J end by 4 bases, with 6 bases between. CDR3 size: 13 residues. CDR3 nucleotide sequence: TGTGCCAGCAGTGAACCGGGGAATCAGCCCCAGCATTTT. Translating gives CASSEPGNQPQHF.

CDR3 loop: CAWRQGFGVRSYEQYF. CDR3 bases: TGTGCCTGGAGACAGGGGTTCGGGGTTCGGTCCTACGAGCAGTACTTC. The chain recombines TRBV30 with TRBJ2-7; TRBD1 matches at 7 bases. Germline loops: CDR1 GTSNPN, CDR2 SVGIG (reference sequence). J was trimmed by 1 base and V by 3 bases; bases with no gene match: 12. There are 16 residues in the CDR3.

This clone was picked up a small number of times. This rearrangement joins TRBV5-5 to TRBJ1-5; 9 bases are a match to TRBD1. Germline-derived CDR1 and CDR2 are SGHKS and YYEKEE (reference sequence). The CDR3 runs 14 residues. J gave up 5 bases and V 4 bases, and 4 bases lay outside the gene matches. The CDR3 DNA reads TGTGCCAGCAGCACACGGACAGGGGATCAGCCCCAGCATTTT. Its translation is CASSTRTGDQPQHF.

In its sample, this clone was seen a few times. The J gene is TRBJ2-3, the V gene TRBV20-1; D is unresolved. This CDR3 spans 11 amino acids. The germline CDR1 and CDR2 sequences are DFQATT and SNEGSKA (reference sequence). V dropped 6 bases and J dropped 5 bases, with 9 bases sitting between them. The CDR3 region is CSAEQQDTQYF. As DNA, the CDR3 is TGCAGTGCGGAACAGCAAGATACGCAGTATTTT.